A selection of T cell receptor beta chains follows, all from one sample in a study of T cells after yellow fever vaccination. Via MiXCR, TCRdb re-called the 5' RACE reads, giving one row per CDR3 protein. The data contain around 100,000 distinct CDR3 sequences, 8.4% of them singletons. The sample here was CD8+ T cells sorted from PBMCs, taken 45 days after the yellow fever booster vaccination. These receptors originate from a man aged 25 to 40 who received the YFV17D yellow fever vaccine. Both conserved end residues are part of each CDR3. The order of the fields is J gene, clone size, CDR3 length, V gene, D gene, CDR3 DNA, CDR3 protein. A D gene is named only where the DNA matches it firmly. Clone size appears in some rows only: once, few, many, or a class for an expanded clone.

j_gene: TRBJ2-7; abundance: many; len: 15; v_gene: TRBV4-2; d_gene: TRBD1; CDR3nt: TGTGCCAGCAGTTCCACAGGGGGCGCGGGCTACGAGCAGTACTTC; CDR3aa: CASSSTGGAGYEQYF
j_gene: TRBJ1-1; abundance: few; len: 14; v_gene: TRBV28; d_gene: TRBD1; CDR3nt: TGTGCCAGCAGTGAGGGACAGGGGGCGGCTGAAGCTTTCTTT; CDR3aa: CASSEGQGAAEAFF
j_gene: TRBJ1-5; abundance: many; len: 15; v_gene: TRBV4-3; d_gene: .; CDR3nt: TGCGCCAGCAGCCAAGATGGGGGCCTCGGGCAGCCCCAGCATTTT; CDR3aa: CASSQDGGLGQPQHF
j_gene: TRBJ2-1; abundance: .; len: 15; v_gene: TRBV7-2; d_gene: TRBD2; CDR3nt: TGTGCCAGCAGCTTAACCAGCGGGGTGGGCAATGAGCAGTTCTTC; CDR3aa: CASSLTSGVGNEQFF
j_gene: TRBJ1-2; abundance: many; len: 15; v_gene: TRBV6-5; d_gene: .; CDR3nt: TGTGCCAGCAGTTACTCGTTACAGCTTAACTATGGCTACACCTTC; CDR3aa: CASSYSLQLNYGYTF
j_gene: TRBJ1-1; abundance: many; len: 14; v_gene: TRBV6-1; d_gene: .; CDR3nt: TGTGCCAGCAGAGCCACAGGTAACCCAGCTGAAGCTTTCTTT; CDR3aa: CASRATGNPAEAFF
j_gene: TRBJ2-1; abundance: many; len: 16; v_gene: TRBV14; d_gene: .; CDR3nt: TGTGCCAGCAGCCAAGGCGTGGATAGCTCCTACAATGAGCAGTTCTTC; CDR3aa: CASSQGVDSSYNEQFF
j_gene: TRBJ2-5; abundance: many; len: 14; v_gene: TRBV25-1; d_gene: .; CDR3nt: TGTGCCAGCTCGCTCAGAGGAGGGGGGGAGACCCAGTACTTC; CDR3aa: CASSLRGGGETQYF
j_gene: TRBJ2-1; abundance: many; len: 12; v_gene: TRBV29-1; d_gene: .; CDR3nt: TGCAGCGTTTATTTGTCGCAAGCAGAGCAGTTCTTC; CDR3aa: CSVYLSQAEQFF
j_gene: TRBJ1-1; abundance: many; len: 14; v_gene: TRBV7-9; d_gene: TRBD1; CDR3nt: TGTGCCAGCAGCCAGACAGGGGGGAACACTGAAGCTTTCTTT; CDR3aa: CASSQTGGNTEAFF
j_gene: TRBJ2-7; abundance: many; len: 15; v_gene: TRBV12-3/TRBV12-4; d_gene: TRBD1; CDR3nt: TGTGCCAGCAGTCTAGGACAGGGACGTCGCTACGAGCAGTACTTC; CDR3aa: CASSLGQGRRYEQYF
j_gene: TRBJ1-2; abundance: .; len: 12; v_gene: TRBV27; d_gene: .; CDR3nt: TGTGCCAGCAGTACAGGGAACTATGGCTACACCTTC; CDR3aa: CASSTGNYGYTF
j_gene: TRBJ2-7; abundance: many; len: 14; v_gene: TRBV20-1; d_gene: .; CDR3nt: TGCAGTGCTAGAGATTTTGGCGGGACCTACGAGCAGTACTTC; CDR3aa: CSARDFGGTYEQYF
j_gene: TRBJ2-7; abundance: many; len: 15; v_gene: TRBV2; d_gene: TRBD1; CDR3nt: TGTGCCAGCAGAGAGGGACAGGGGATAACCTACGAGCAGTACTTC; CDR3aa: CASREGQGITYEQYF
j_gene: TRBJ2-2; abundance: .; len: 15; v_gene: TRBV18; d_gene: TRBD1; CDR3nt: TGTGCCAGCTACCCGGGACAGGGTAACCCCGGGGAGCTGTTTTTT; CDR3aa: CASYPGQGNPGELFF
j_gene: TRBJ2-1; abundance: few; len: 17; v_gene: TRBV11-2; d_gene: .; CDR3nt: TGTGCCAGCAGCTTAGTCTTCAGGGGTCCCCTCCTAAGTGAGCAGTTCTTC; CDR3aa: CASSLVFRGPLLSEQFF
j_gene: TRBJ2-3; abundance: .; len: 16; v_gene: TRBV18; d_gene: TRBD2; CDR3nt: TGTGCCAGCTCACCGGGACTAGCGGTAAGCACAGATACACAGTATTTT; CDR3aa: CASSPGLAVSTDTQYF
j_gene: TRBJ2-7; abundance: many; len: 13; v_gene: TRBV29-1; d_gene: .; CDR3nt: TGCAGCGTTGATTCAGGGGAAGGCTACGAGCAGTACTTC; CDR3aa: CSVDSGEGYEQYF
j_gene: TRBJ2-5; abundance: few; len: 16; v_gene: TRBV20-1; d_gene: TRBD2; CDR3nt: TGCAGTGCTACCGGGACTAGCGGGGAAAACGGAGAGACCCAGTACTTC; CDR3aa: CSATGTSGENGETQYF
j_gene: TRBJ2-3; abundance: .; len: 13; v_gene: TRBV11-2; d_gene: TRBD2; CDR3nt: TGTGCTCAGTCGGCGGGAGGCACAGATACGCAGTATTTT; CDR3aa: CAQSAGGTDTQYF
j_gene: TRBJ2-1; abundance: .; len: 15; v_gene: TRBV2; d_gene: TRBD2; CDR3nt: TGTGCCAGCAGTGAGCGGGTGGAGACTAGCGGTTCAAAGTTCTTC; CDR3aa: CASSERVETSGSKFF
j_gene: TRBJ2-1; abundance: many; len: 16; v_gene: TRBV28; d_gene: TRBD2; CDR3nt: TGTGCCAGCAGTTTCGGACTAGCGGTCTCCTACAATGAGCAGTTCTTC; CDR3aa: CASSFGLAVSYNEQFF
j_gene: TRBJ2-1; abundance: many; len: 15; v_gene: TRBV27; d_gene: .; CDR3nt: TGTGCCAGCAGTTTACTTCGGACTCCATACAATGAGCAGTTCTTC; CDR3aa: CASSLLRTPYNEQFF
j_gene: TRBJ2-1; abundance: many; len: 14; v_gene: TRBV5-1; d_gene: TRBD2; CDR3nt: TGCGCCAGCAGTAATAGCGGGGGGGACCATGAGCAGTTCTTC; CDR3aa: CASSNSGGDHEQFF
j_gene: TRBJ2-1; abundance: many; len: 15; v_gene: TRBV5-1; d_gene: TRBD2; CDR3nt: TGCGCCAGCAGCTTGCTGCCTGGGGGGGGCAATGAGCAGTTCTTC; CDR3aa: CASSLLPGGGNEQFF